This T cell receptor beta chain comes out of a study of T cell clonality in common variable immunodeficiency. Method: immunoSEQ multiplex PCR; TCRdb's copy keeps in-frame clones and lacks some. Observed in the sample are about 50,000 clones, none of them singletons. This clone was picked up many times. Sequencing ends 3 residues short of the CDR3 end; the germline J gene provides the rest. The CDR3 contains 18 residues. J was trimmed by 0 bases and V by 2 bases; bases with no gene match: 8. Germline V gene sequence: CDR1 MNHNS, CDR2 SASEGT. Sequenced input: peripheral blood mononuclear cells. This receptor was identified in a person aged 18-70 years in good health. The V call is TRBV6-1, the J call TRBJ2-5, with 11 positions matching TRBD2. CDR3 bases read: TGTGCCAGCAGTGAACATAGCGGGAGGGCCTTGAACCAAGAGACC. Translating gives CASSEHSGRALNQET. The whole CDR3 reads CASSEHSGRALNQETQYF.